The next 8 T cell receptor beta chains were all read from a single sample in a study of T-cell reconstitution after alpha-beta-depleted transplantation in children. The TCRbeta library was prepared with unique molecular identifiers. MiXCR was run by TCRdb on the PCR reads, yielding one entry per CDR3 protein. The table includes over 150,000 distinct CDR3 sequences, 11% detected once. The input for sequencing was PBMCs, taken before TCRalphabeta/CD19-depleted stem cell transplant. The receptors derive from a boy between 2 and 10 years old with acute myeloid leukemia, due to receive a stem cell transplant.

This clonotype was seen many times. The chain is built from TRBV12-3 or TRBV12-4 and TRBJ2-5, with 8 bases fitting TRBD1. The CDR3 is 14 residues long. Germline trimming cut 5 bases from V and 5 bases from J; bases unmatched to any gene: 7. CDR3 nucleotides: TGTGCCAGCAGTCTGCAGGGGGCGCGGGAGACCCAGTACTTC. This gives the protein CASSLQGARETQYF.

This sequence joins TRBV30 and TRBJ2-7, with 7 positions matching TRBD1. V shed 6 bases and J 4 bases; nucleotides not matched to a gene: 3. The CDR3 has 11 residues. Germline V CDR1 and CDR2: GTSNPN, SVGIG (reference sequence). The CDR3 coding sequence is TGTGCCTGCAGGGGGAGATACGAGCAGTACTTC. It codes for CACRGRYEQYF.

Ten or more counts support this clonotype. The CDR3 DNA is TGCGCCAGCAGCTTGGATGGAGGGAACACCGGGGAGCTGTTTTTT. This gives the protein CASSLDGGNTGELFF. The chain recombines TRBV5-1 with TRBJ2-2; D may be TRBD2 (5 bases). The V end lost 0 bases, the J end lost 1 base, and 7 bases lay between the germline ends. There are 15 residues in the CDR3. Per the germline V gene, CDR1 is SGHRS and CDR2 is YFSETQ.

This clonotype appeared a few times. V gene TRBV7-6 combines with J gene TRBJ2-7; TRBD1 aligns across 7 bases. Germline lookup yields CDR1 SGHVS and CDR2 FNYEAQ. V shed 5 bases, J shed 6 bases, and the junction held 4 bases outside the gene matches. This CDR3 has 12 amino acids. The CDR3 bases are TGTGCCAGCAGCCCGACAGGGAGCGAGCAGTACTTC. It is translated as CASSPTGSEQYF.

In its sample, this clonotype was seen many times. This sequence joins TRBV3-1 and TRBJ2-7, with D unresolved. The V gene's germline CDR1 is LGHDT and CDR2 YNNKEL (reference sequence). The V end was cut by 4 bases, the J end by 6 bases, with 10 bases between. The CDR3 is 12 residues long. The CDR3 protein is CASSLSSGEQYF. The CDR3 bases are TGTGCCAGCAGCCTCAGTTCAGGCGAGCAGTACTTC.

This clonotype was seen only a few times. This chain links TRBV4-2 with TRBJ1-2; D gene ambiguous. CDR1 and CDR2 from the germline V gene are LGHNA and YNFKEQ. V shed 0 bases and J shed 4 bases, with 12 bases lying between them. The CDR3 covers 15 residues. The CDR3 sequence is CASSQESGRPYGYTF. For the CDR3, the DNA is TGTGCCAGCAGCCAAGAATCCGGTAGGCCCTATGGCTACACCTTC.

This clonotype was counted ten times or more. This sequence joins TRBV7-9 and TRBJ1-2; 9 nucleotides agree with TRBD1. V gave up 2 bases and J gave up 2 bases; unmatched junction bases: 6. From germline, CDR1 is SEHNR and CDR2 FQNEAQ (reference sequence). This CDR3 contains 16 residues. CDR3 nucleotides: TGTGCCAGCAGCTTAACAACCGGGACAGGGAACTATGGCTACACCTTC. This encodes CASSLTTGTGNYGYTF.

This clonotype was seen many times. The chain recombines TRBV6-5 with TRBJ2-2; possible D gene TRBD1, 6 bases. Trimming pared 4 bases from V and 2 bases from J, leaving 11 bases between. The CDR3 loop spans 15 amino acids. In germline, CDR1 is MNHEY, CDR2 SVGAGI. In DNA form, the CDR3 reads TGTGCCAGCAGTTTTCGGACAGATAACACCGGGGAGCTGTTTTTT. It encodes CASSFRTDNTGELFF.